These 13 T cell receptor beta chains share one sample of origin, sequenced in a study of vaccination effects on CD4 cells after COVID-19. These receptors' antigens are unknown. Here immunoSEQ multiplex PCR was the method, and the copy in TCRdb shows in-frame clones only, minus some. The sample has roughly 68,000 clones, roughly 74% seen once. Within the ViraFEST assay, antigen-specific CD4+ T cells underwent expansion with viral peptide pools prior to sequencing. It was after roughly ten days of culture that CD4+ T cells were isolated. Either the BNT162b2 or mRNA-1273 vaccine was given to participants in two doses. This specimen was CD4+ T cells from PBMCs cultured with HCoV-229E spike peptides, taken after COVID-19 vaccination. Source of these receptors: a human donor who received a COVID-19 vaccine.

This chain links TRBV10-2 with TRBJ1-5; unclear D gene. Germline V gene data show CDR1 as WSHSY and CDR2 as SAAADI. The CDR3 runs 14 residues. The V end lost 0 bases, the J end lost 6 bases, and 9 bases lay between the germline ends. CDR3 in DNA: TGCGCCAGCAGTGAGTCGAGTAGGGCTCAGCCCCAGCATTTT. Encoded protein: CASSESSRAQPQHF.

The chain is built from TRBV7-2 and TRBJ2-5; perhaps TRBD1 as D (5 bases). CDR1 SGHTA and CDR2 FQGNSA come from the germline V gene. The CDR3 runs 14 residues. V lost 4 bases and J 1 base, leaving 10 bases between the germline ends. This chain's CDR3 is CASSSYRTQETQYF. The CDR3 nucleotides read TGTGCCAGCAGCTCGTACAGGACCCAAGAGACCCAGTACTTC.

The rearrangement joins TRBV10-3 to TRBJ1-4; possibly TRBD1 for D (5 bases). This CDR3 contains 13 residues. Trimming took off 4 bases at V and 5 bases at J, with 8 bases between the two ends. CDR1 is ENHRY, CDR2 SYGVKD, per germline. CDR3 amino acids: CAISGRENEKLFF. Here the CDR3 DNA reads TGTGCCATCAGTGGCAGGGAAAATGAAAAACTGTTTTTT.

This chain links TRBV3-1 (or the pseudogene TRBV3-2) with TRBJ1-2; possibly TRBD1 for D (5 bases). Germline lookup yields CDR1 LGHDT and CDR2 YNNKEL (reference sequence). V gave up 1 base and J gave up 3 bases, with 15 bases separating them. The CDR3 loop spans 16 amino acids. The CDR3 DNA sequence: TGTGCCAGCAGCCAAGTCAGGAACAGGCCCTACTATGGCTACACCTTC. Translating it yields CASSQVRNRPYYGYTF.

The chain uses TRBV13 and TRBJ2-7; a possible D gene is TRBD1 (5 bases). Trimming removed 0 bases at V and 4 bases at J, with 16 bases between. This CDR3 has 16 residues. In germline, CDR1 is PRHDT, CDR2 FYEKMQ (reference sequence). The CDR3 DNA sequence: TGTGCCAGCAGCTTAGGCCCGCCAGGCAAGGGGTACGAGCAGTACGTC. Its protein is CASSLGPPGKGYEQYV.

The chain is built from TRBV14 and TRBJ2-1, with D maybe TRBD1 (6 bases). The V and J ends lost 2 bases and 7 bases respectively, with 9 bases between them. Looked up from germline, CDR1 is SGHDN and CDR2 is FVKESK. The CDR3 runs 13 residues. Written as DNA, the CDR3 is TGTGCCAGCAGCCAATACAGGGTAAATGAGCAGTTCTTC. Translation gives CASSQYRVNEQFF.

This clone appeared a few times. CDR3 coding DNA: TGTGCCAGCAGCGTAGGGACGGGAGGGAGTCAGCCCCAGCATTTT. It translates to CASSVGTGGSQPQHF. V and J are TRBV7-6 and TRBJ1-5; D is perhaps TRBD1 (5 bases). The CDR3 is made up of 15 amino acids. Germline V CDR1 and CDR2: SGHVS, FNYEAQ. V lost 5 bases to trimming and J lost 6 bases, with 17 bases between them.

The rearrangement joins TRBV5-1 to TRBJ1-4; tentatively, D is TRBD1 (6 bases). V was shortened by 6 bases and J by 5 bases, with 14 bases between the two germline ends. Germline V CDR1 and CDR2: SGHRS, YFSETQ. This CDR3 spans 14 amino acids. This CDR3 reads CASTEGDTNEKLFF. In nucleotides, the CDR3 is TGCGCCAGCACCGAGGGGGATACGAATGAAAAACTGTTTTTT.

This chain connects TRBV5-1 to TRBJ1-1; weak D call: TRBD1 (6 bases). The CDR3 contains 16 residues. CDR1 is SGHRS, CDR2 YFSETQ, per germline. Trimming stripped 6 bases from V and 4 bases from J, with 22 bases between. In DNA form, the CDR3 reads TGCGCCAGCACCGTGGACTCACAGGGTGCGAGCACTGAAGCTTTCTTT. Its protein product is CASTVDSQGASTEAFF.

The chain has TRBV7-2 and TRBJ2-1; D may be TRBD1 (5 bases). Trimming removed 1 base from V and 2 bases from J, with 12 bases in between. The germline V gene encodes CDR1 SGHTA and CDR2 FQGNSA. The CDR3 totals 16 residues. CDR3 DNA sequence: TGTGCCAGCAGCTTAGTACGTGGGGCGGCCTACAATGAGCAGTTCTTC. Its translation: CASSLVRGAAYNEQFF.

The CDR3 is CASSLYSGAVETQYF. The CDR3 coding sequence is TGTGCCAGCAGCTTGTACTCCGGGGCGGTAGAGACCCAGTACTTC. The chain links TRBV5-4 to TRBJ2-5; either TRBD1 or TRBD2 may supply D (5 bases each). V was clipped by 1 base and J by 4 bases, with 14 bases between them. CDR1 and CDR2 from the germline V gene are SGHNT and YYREEE (reference sequence). This CDR3 contains 15 residues.

The rearrangement joins TRBV2 to TRBJ2-7; D may be TRBD2 (5 bases). The CDR3 is 13 residues long. Germline CDR1 SNHLY, CDR2 FYNNEI. Trimming stripped 4 bases from V and 6 bases from J, with 13 bases between. The CDR3 here is CASSVGGSTEQYV. CDR3 bases: TGTGCCAGCAGTGTAGGTGGGAGTACCGAGCAGTACGTC.

The chain uses TRBV28 and TRBJ1-5; no reliable D call. Germline loops: CDR1 MDHEN, CDR2 SYDVKM. There are 12 residues in the CDR3. V lost 7 bases, J lost 4 bases, and 8 bases lay in between. The DNA for the CDR3 is TGTGCCAGCACCATGGGTAATCAGCCCCAGCATTTT. Translated: CASTMGNQPQHF. The whole variable domain, remainder taken from reference TRBV28 and TRBJ1-5, is DVKVTQSSRYLVKRTGEKVFLECVQDMDHENMFWYRQDPGLGLRLIYFSYDVKMKEKGDIPEGYSVSREKKERFSLILESASTNQTSMYLCASTMGNQPQHFGDGTRLSIL.